This T cell receptor beta chain was captured by sequencing in a study of blood T cell repertoires in COVID-19. Study information: The samples span acute and convalescent COVID-19 from the United States, Italy and Spain. T cells, B-cell-depleted T cells, or PBMCs supplied cDNA or gDNA.

Study processing details: Amplifying reference gene primers gave estimates of nucleated cell counts. Data came from immunoSEQ multiplex PCR; TCRdb stores just in-frame clones and leaves some out. The V and J calls and clone size come from that table; D and trimming were worked out from the DNA. The sample has some 140,000 clones, about 80% seen once. This CDR3 has 17 amino acids. V lost 5 bases to trimming and J lost 4 bases; unmatched junction nucleotides: 14. CDR1 is SGHTA, CDR2 FQGNSA, per germline. The receptor comes from a woman aged 60-75 years with COVID-19, enrolled during active disease. The sequenced material came from peripheral blood. V gene TRBV7-2 combines with J gene TRBJ1-5; 7 bases are a match to TRBD1. The DNA of the CDR3 is TGTGCCAGCAGCCAGCCCGACCCACAGGGGATGAATCAGCCCCAGCATTTT. This translates into CASSQPDPQGMNQPQHF. The complete variable domain, with remaining parts taken from reference TRBV7-2 and TRBJ1-5, reads GAGVSQSPSNKVTEKGKDVELRCDPISGHTALYWYRQSLGQGLEFLIYFQGNSAPDKSGLPSDRFSAERTGGSVSTLTIQRTQQEDSAVYLCASSQPDPQGMNQPQHFGDGTRLSIL.